The source of this T cell receptor (beta chain) is a study of CXCR3-negative and CXCR3-positive naive CD8 T cells. Whole-study findings and limits: For CXCR3-positive naive cells, TRB CDR3s were more hydrophobic than those of CXCR3-negative naive cells. Most assays used freshly isolated PBMCs, as cryopreservation partially reduced CXCR3. The study inferred TCR strength from TRB CDR3 properties and found comparable surface CD5 between naive subsets. Naive CXCR3-negative cells resembled naive CXCR3-positive cells in TRBV-TRBJ usage; memory cells differed.

This CDR3 has 15 amino acids. Germline V gene lookup returns CDR1 ENHRY and CDR2 SYGVKD. Points on this clonotype: Its antigen remains unidentified.

Each TRB cDNA library was prepared by 5' RACE (with UMI labels). Reprocessing the 5' RACE reads, TCRdb reports a single entry for every CDR3 protein and omits DNA. The sample holds some 150,000 distinct CDR3 sequences. The CD45RO-CCR7+CD27+CD95- phenotype denoted naive CD8+ T cells. Sequenced material: naive CXCR3+ CD8+ T cells from blood. Subset specified: CD45RO-CCR7+CD27+CD95- naive CD8+ T cells expressing CXCR3 (TNR3+). The receptor was derived from a human donor in good health. Some clones in this sample may be carry-over from other donors' samples. The rearrangement links TRBV10-3 to TRBJ2-7; TCRdb's D call, TRBD1, is unchecked because there is no DNA. CDR3 in amino acids: CAISEEGALTYEQYF.